This T cell receptor beta chain was obtained from a study of post-analysis software for immune sequencing data. General study results and limits: Samples sharing a preparation batch grouped tightly together when assessed by F measure. Those with multiple sclerosis, the patient group, showed significantly lower normalized Chao1 diversity than controls.

On this clonotype itself: What it recognizes is unknown.

TCR beta cDNA libraries had unique molecular identifiers. The source material, roughly 0.9 to 11 million T cells, gave rise to 510,000 or so cDNA molecules. TCRdb fed the PCR reads into MiXCR, producing one record per CDR3 protein. The table shows some 700,000 distinct CDR3 sequences, with about 60% occurring only once. Sample: blood. The clonotype originates from a girl aged 2 to 10 with multiple sclerosis.

CDR3 sequence: CATGTSGTPLSGELFF. The CDR3 nucleotides are TGTGCCACCGGGACTAGCGGGACCCCTCTTTCCGGGGAGCTGTTTTTT. This rearrangement joins TRBV10-3 to TRBJ2-2, with 13 positions matching TRBD2. V gave up 10 bases and J gave up 6 bases; unmatched junction bases: 11. Germline-derived CDR1 and CDR2 are ENHRY and SYGVKD. The length of the CDR3 is 16 residues.